These 5 T cell receptor beta chains originate from one sample sequenced in a study of T cell responses to AZD1222 COVID-19 vaccine. Here immunoSEQ multiplex PCR was the method, and the copy in TCRdb shows in-frame clones only, minus some. Counted here are approximately 79,000 clones, about 86% occurring once; the ten biggest clones make up over 7.5%. The starting material was peripheral blood, obtained on day 0 of AZD1222 vaccination. These receptors all stem from an adult in good health.

The chain joins TRBV6-5 to TRBJ1-5; perhaps TRBD1 as D (5 bases). CDR1 and CDR2 (germline): MNHEY, SVGAGI. CDR3 length: 14 residues. The V end was cut by 6 bases, the J end by 7 bases, with 16 bases between. The CDR3 nucleotides read TGTGCCAGCAGCGCCGCAGGGATCTACCAGCCCCAGCATTTT. This codes for CASSAAGIYQPQHF.

The chain is built from TRBV7-8 and TRBJ1-4; a possible D gene is TRBD1 (6 bases). The CDR3 spans 15 residues. CDR1 is SGHVS, CDR2 FQNEAQ, per germline. Trimming took 1 base from V and 8 from J, leaving 14 bases between them. Written as DNA, the CDR3 is TGTGCCAGCAGCTTAGTGGCAGGGGCAGGAGAAAAACTGTTTTTT. It is translated as CASSLVAGAGEKLFF.

The table lists this clone with a few counts. V and J are TRBV5-1 and TRBJ2-7, with a weak D call TRBD2 (5 bases). The germline gives CDR1 SGHRS, CDR2 YFSETQ. The CDR3 has 16 residues. V was shortened by 3 bases and J by 0 bases, with 16 bases between the two germline ends. The CDR3: CASSSAPAATSYEQYF. CDR3 sequence (DNA): TGCGCCAGCAGCTCGGCTCCAGCGGCCACCTCCTACGAGCAGTACTTC.

The chain is built from TRBV18 and TRBJ2-2; D call uncertain. The ends were cut back, 4 bases at V and 3 bases at J, with 3 bases in the middle. The CDR3 runs 12 residues. The germline V gene has CDR1 KGHSH and CDR2 LQKENI. CDR3 in amino acids: CASSLYTGELFF. CDR3 nucleotide sequence: TGTGCCAGCTCACTTTACACCGGGGAGCTGTTTTTT. Looking up the rest from reference TRBV18 and TRBJ2-2 gives the full variable domain: NAGVMQNPRHLVRRRGQEARLRCSPMKGHSHVYWYRQLPEEGLKFMVYLQKENIIDESGMPKERFSAEFPKEGPSILRIQQVVRGDSAAYFCASSLYTGELFFGEGSRLTVL.

J is TRBJ1-1 and V is TRBV7-2; 9 nucleotides match TRBD1. Trimming at V came to 5 bases and at J to 4 bases, leaving 8 bases not matched to a gene. The CDR3 length is 15 residues. Germline V gene sequence: CDR1 SGHTA, CDR2 FQGNSA. The CDR3 loop reads CASSLGTGSGTEAFF. The CDR3 DNA is TGTGCCAGCAGCCTCGGGACAGGGTCGGGCACTGAAGCTTTCTTT.